This is a list of T cell receptor beta chains from one sample in a study of OX40 agonist ivuxolimab in advanced cancers. Assay used: immunoSEQ multiplex PCR; TCRdb lists only in-frame clones, some missing. This repertoire shows tens of thousands of clones, roughly 84% found once; its top ten account for around 2.6%. The sequencing used CD4+ or CD8+ T cells sorted from blood, collected in a trial of the OX40 agonist ivuxolimab. These receptor sequences come from an adult with an advanced solid tumor such as melanoma, head and neck, liver or kidney cancer. The CDR3 runs from the conserved cysteine through the conserved F or W. D genes are given only for firm matches. Clone sizes are given selectively: once, few, many, or a class where the clone is expanded.

>TRBJ2-1|TRBV7-9|TRBD2|.
TGTGCCAGCAGCAAACATGCTGGCGGGAGCGGAGAGCAGTTCTTC
CASSKHAGGSGEQFF
>TRBJ1-2|TRBV7-9|TRBD1|.
TGTGCCAGCAGCTCACAGGGGAACTATGGCTACACCTTC
CASSSQGNYGYTF
>TRBJ2-7|TRBV6-6|.|.
TGTGCCAGCAGTTACTCCCACGAGCAGTACTTC
CASSYSHEQYF
>TRBJ2-1|TRBV11-2|.|.
TGTGCCAGCAGCCGAGCGGGCAGCTCCTACAATGAGCAGTTCTTC
CASSRAGSSYNEQFF
>TRBJ2-1|TRBV7-8|TRBD1|.
TGTGCCAGCAGCCAGTCCTTGACAGGGGACGAGCAGTTCTTC
CASSQSLTGDEQFF
>TRBJ2-1|TRBV5-6|TRBD1|.
TGTGCCACGGGACAGGGTTGGGGGAGCTACAATGAGCAGTTCTTC
CATGQGWGSYNEQFF
>TRBJ2-1|TRBV5-4|.|.
TGTGCCAGCAGCTTGGATTGGGGAAACAATGAGCAGTTCTTC
CASSLDWGNNEQFF
>TRBJ1-2|TRBV4-3|.|.
TGCGCCAGCAGCCAAGGACGGGGATGGCAGGGCTATGGCTACACCTTC
CASSQGRGWQGYGYTF
>TRBJ2-1|TRBV7-6|TRBD1|.
TGTGCCAGCAGCCCCGGGACAGTCAATGAGCAGTTCTTC
CASSPGTVNEQFF
>TRBJ1-6|TRBV2|.|.
TGTGCCACCATGAGCGGCCAGGGTTATTCACCCCTCCACTTT
CATMSGQGYSPLHF
>TRBJ1-1|TRBV7-8|TRBD1|.
TGTGCCAGCAGCACCCTACAGGGGGGTGAAGCTTTCTTT
CASSTLQGGEAFF
>TRBJ2-4|TRBV29-1|.|.
TGCAGCGTTGGTACAGTTGGAAACATTCAGTACTTC
CSVGTVGNIQYF
>TRBJ2-3|TRBV15|.|.
TGTGCCACCAGCCGGCGGGACAGCCACACAGATACGCAGTATTTT
CATSRRDSHTDTQYF
>TRBJ1-5|TRBV11-2|TRBD1|.
TGTGCCAGCAGTCCTAGCCGGGACAGGGTTTGTCAGCCCCAGCATTTT
CASSPSRDRVCQPQHF
>TRBJ2-1|TRBV6-1|.|.
TGTGCCAGCAGTGAATATGGGAGTTCTCTTTACAATGAGCAGTTCTTC
CASSEYGSSLYNEQFF
>TRBJ2-7|TRBV14|TRBD1|.
TGTGCCAGCGGGGACAGAACCTACGAGCAGTACTTC
CASGDRTYEQYF
>TRBJ1-2|TRBV21-1|.|few
TGTGCCAGCAGCAAAGGCGGGGCAGAATCGGGCTACACCTTC
CASSKGGAESGYTF
>TRBJ2-7|TRBV7-9|TRBD1|.
TGTGCCAGCAGCATCGGGACAGGGCCTACCTACGAGCAGTACTTC
CASSIGTGPTYEQYF
>TRBJ2-3|TRBV7-2|TRBD2|.
TGTGCCAGCAGCTTAGCCCGGGGCGGCGGGGGGGCCGTTACGCAGTATTTT
CASSLARGGGGAVTQYF
>TRBJ2-4|TRBV30|.|.
TGTGCCTTCAGGGAACCAGCCAAAAACATTCAGTACTTC
CAFREPAKNIQYF